Detailed here is one TCR beta chain. Antigen unknown. These data originate in a study of STAT3 mutations in large granular lymphocyte leukemia. Study information: Canonical activating STAT3 mutations were detected in roughly half of the longitudinally sequenced T-LGLL patients. Study findings and constraints: At least one immunodominant TCR beta clonotype appeared in every T-cell large granular lymphocyte leukemia patient.

Profiled with immunoSEQ multiplex PCR; TCRdb holds only in-frame clones, not every one. The table lists nearly 25,000 clones, around 93% of them singletons. Sequenced material: peripheral blood mononuclear cells. The sequence was collected from a man aged 35 to 55 with T-cell large granular lymphocyte leukemia. Some clones in this sample may be carry-over from other donors' samples.

The CDR3 spells CASTPWGQGAESGYTF. In DNA, the CDR3 is TGTGCCAGTACCCCTTGGGGACAGGGGGCTGAAAGTGGCTACACCTTC. The chain joins TRBV19 to TRBJ1-2; 12 bases are a match to TRBD1. The CDR3 consists of 16 residues. V gave up 7 bases and J gave up 7 bases; unmatched junction bases: 13. The germline CDR1 and CDR2 sequences are LNHDA and SQIVND (reference sequence).